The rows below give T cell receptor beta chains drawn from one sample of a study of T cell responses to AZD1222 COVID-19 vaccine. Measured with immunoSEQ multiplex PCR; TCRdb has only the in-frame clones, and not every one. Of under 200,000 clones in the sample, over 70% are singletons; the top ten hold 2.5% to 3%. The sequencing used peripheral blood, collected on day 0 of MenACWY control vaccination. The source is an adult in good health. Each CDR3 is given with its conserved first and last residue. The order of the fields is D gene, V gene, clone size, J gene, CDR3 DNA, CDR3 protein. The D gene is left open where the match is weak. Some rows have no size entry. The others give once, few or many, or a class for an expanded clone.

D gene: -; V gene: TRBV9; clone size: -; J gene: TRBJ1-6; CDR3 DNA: TGTGCCAGCAGCACGACAGGAACTGGAGGCTCACCCCTCCACTTT; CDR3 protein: CASSTTGTGGSPLHF
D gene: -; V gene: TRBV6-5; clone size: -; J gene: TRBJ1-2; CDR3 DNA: TGTGCCAGCAGCCCCGGGGCCTATGGCTACACCTTC; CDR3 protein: CASSPGAYGYTF
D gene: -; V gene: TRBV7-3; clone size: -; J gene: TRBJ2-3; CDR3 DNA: TGTGCCAGCAGCTTAACCGGGGGTCTACCCACAGATACGCAGTATTTT; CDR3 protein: CASSLTGGLPTDTQYF
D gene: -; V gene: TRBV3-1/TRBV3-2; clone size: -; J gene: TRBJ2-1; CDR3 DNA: TGTGCCAGCAGCCAAGATAGGGGGACTCCCCGCGCCCATGAGCAGTTCTTC; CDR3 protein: CASSQDRGTPRAHEQFF
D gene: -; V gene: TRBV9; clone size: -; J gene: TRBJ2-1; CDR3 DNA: TGTGCCAGCAGCGTAGTGTGGAGCTCCTACAATGAGCAGTTCTTC; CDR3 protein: CASSVVWSSYNEQFF
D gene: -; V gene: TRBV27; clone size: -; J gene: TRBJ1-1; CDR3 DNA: TGTGCCAGCAGTGGACAGAACACTGAAGCTTTCTTT; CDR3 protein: CASSGQNTEAFF
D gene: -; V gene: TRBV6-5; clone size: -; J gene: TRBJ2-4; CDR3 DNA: TGTGCCAGCAGTTTCTCAGGGCAAATAGCCAAAAACATTCAGTACTTC; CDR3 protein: CASSFSGQIAKNIQYF
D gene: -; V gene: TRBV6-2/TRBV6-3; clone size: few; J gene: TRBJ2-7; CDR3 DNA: TGTGCCAGCAGCCGACAGGTTCCCTACGAGCAGTACTTC; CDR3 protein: CASSRQVPYEQYF
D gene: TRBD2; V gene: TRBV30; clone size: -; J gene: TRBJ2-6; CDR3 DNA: TGTGCCTGGAGTTTGGCGGGAGTGTGGGGGGCCAACGTCCTGACTTTC; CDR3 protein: CAWSLAGVWGANVLTF
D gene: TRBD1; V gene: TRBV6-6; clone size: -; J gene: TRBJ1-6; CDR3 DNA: TGTGCCAGCAGTACCCGGGACAGCAATTCACCCCTCCACTTT; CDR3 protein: CASSTRDSNSPLHF
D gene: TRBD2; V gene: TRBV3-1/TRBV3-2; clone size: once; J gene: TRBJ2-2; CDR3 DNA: TGTGCCAGCAGCCAAGAGGGACTAGCGGGAGATTGGAACACCGGGGAGCTGTTTTTT; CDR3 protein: CASSQEGLAGDWNTGELFF
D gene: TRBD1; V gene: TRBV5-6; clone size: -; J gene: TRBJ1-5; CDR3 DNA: TGTGCCAGCAGCTTGGAGGGACAGGGGGCGGGGAGCAATCAGCCCCAGCATTTT; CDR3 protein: CASSLEGQGAGSNQPQHF
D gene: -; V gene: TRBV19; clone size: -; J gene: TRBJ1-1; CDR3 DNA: TGTGCCAGTAGTATGAATCCAGGGAACACTGAAGCTTTCTTT; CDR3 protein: CASSMNPGNTEAFF
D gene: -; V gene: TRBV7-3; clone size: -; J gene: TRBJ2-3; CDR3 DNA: TGTGCCAGCAGCCGGGGTGGGGTCCCAGATACGCAGTATTTT; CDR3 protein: CASSRGGVPDTQYF
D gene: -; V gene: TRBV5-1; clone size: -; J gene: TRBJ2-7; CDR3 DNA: TGCGCCAGCAGCCTTCGGGAACCGAACTACGAGCAGTACTTC; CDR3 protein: CASSLREPNYEQYF
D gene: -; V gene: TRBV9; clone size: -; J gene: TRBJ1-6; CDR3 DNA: TGTGCCAGCAGCCCAAGGGCCCTCGTGGGAGATAATTCACCCCTCCACTTT; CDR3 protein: CASSPRALVGDNSPLHF
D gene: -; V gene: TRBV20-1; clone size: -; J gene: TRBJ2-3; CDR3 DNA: TGCAGTGCTAGTTCTGACGCCGGTGGAATTTCAGGAGATACGCAGTATTTT; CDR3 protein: CSASSDAGGISGDTQYF
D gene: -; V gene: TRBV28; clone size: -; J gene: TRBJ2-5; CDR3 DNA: TGTGCCAGTATGGGGGCTAGGGGCCCCCAGTACTTC; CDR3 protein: CASMGARGPQYF
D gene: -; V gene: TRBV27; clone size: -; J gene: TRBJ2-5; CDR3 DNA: TGTGCCAGCAGTTCCGTAGCGGCCCAACAAGAGACCCAGTACTTC; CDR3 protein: CASSSVAAQQETQYF
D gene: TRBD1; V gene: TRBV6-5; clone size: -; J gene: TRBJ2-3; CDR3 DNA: TGTGCCAGCAGTTTTTCTCGACAGGGGCCCACAGATACGCAGTATTTT; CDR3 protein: CASSFSRQGPTDTQYF
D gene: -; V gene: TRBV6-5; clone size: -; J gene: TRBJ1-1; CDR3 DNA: TGTGCCAGCTATGGAGGACTAATGAACACTGAAGCTTTCTTT; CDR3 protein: CASYGGLMNTEAFF
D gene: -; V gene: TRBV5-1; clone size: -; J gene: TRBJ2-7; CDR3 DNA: TGCGCCAGCAGCTTGGTTCCAGGGGGGTTCGAGCAGTACTTC; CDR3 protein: CASSLVPGGFEQYF
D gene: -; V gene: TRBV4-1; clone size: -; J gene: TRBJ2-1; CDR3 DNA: TGCGCCAGCAGCCATAGATACAATGAGCAGTTCTTC; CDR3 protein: CASSHRYNEQFF
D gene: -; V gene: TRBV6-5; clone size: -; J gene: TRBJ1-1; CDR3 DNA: TGTGCCAGCAGCTACGGTCCCGGGGCTGAAGCTTTCTTT; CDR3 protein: CASSYGPGAEAFF
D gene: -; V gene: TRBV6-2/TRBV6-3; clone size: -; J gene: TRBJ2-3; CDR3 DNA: TGTGCCAGCAGTCTACTAGAAACAGATACGCAGTATTTT; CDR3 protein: CASSLLETDTQYF
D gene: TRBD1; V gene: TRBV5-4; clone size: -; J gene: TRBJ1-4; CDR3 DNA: TGTGCCAGCACCAGGGACAGGGGAAGTGAAAAACTGTTTTTT; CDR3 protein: CASTRDRGSEKLFF
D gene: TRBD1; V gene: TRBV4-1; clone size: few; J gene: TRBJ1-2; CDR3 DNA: TGCGCCAGCAGCCAAACTGACAGGGTCGAGGGCTACACCTTC; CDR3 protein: CASSQTDRVEGYTF
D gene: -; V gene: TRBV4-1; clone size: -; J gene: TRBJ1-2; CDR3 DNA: TGCGCCAGCAGCCACAGGGTTACGGATGGCTACACCTTC; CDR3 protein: CASSHRVTDGYTF
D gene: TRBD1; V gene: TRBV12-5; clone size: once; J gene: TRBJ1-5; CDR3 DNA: TGTGCTAGTGGTTTAAAGGGGGCCGCTAGCAATCAGCCCCAGCATTTT; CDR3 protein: CASGLKGAASNQPQHF
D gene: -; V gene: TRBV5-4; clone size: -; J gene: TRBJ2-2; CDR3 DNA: TGTGCCAGCAGCGACCCCGGACAGTCGAACACCGGGGAGCTGTTTTTT; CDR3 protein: CASSDPGQSNTGELFF
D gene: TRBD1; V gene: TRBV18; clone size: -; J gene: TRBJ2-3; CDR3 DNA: TGTGCCACGTCTACAGGGGATGTAGCAGATACGCAGTATTTT; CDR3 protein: CATSTGDVADTQYF
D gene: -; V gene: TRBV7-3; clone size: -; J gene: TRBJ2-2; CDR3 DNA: TGTGCCAGCAGCGCCGGGACTGCTAACACCGGGGAGCTGTTTTTT; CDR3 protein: CASSAGTANTGELFF
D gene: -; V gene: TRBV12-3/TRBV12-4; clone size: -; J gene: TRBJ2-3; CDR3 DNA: TGTGCCAGCAGCTGGGTAGAATCAGATACGCAGTATTTT; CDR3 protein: CASSWVESDTQYF
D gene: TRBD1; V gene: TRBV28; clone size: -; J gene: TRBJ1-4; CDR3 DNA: TGTGCCAGCAGAATGACAGGGGGCATTGAAAAACTGTTTTTT; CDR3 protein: CASRMTGGIEKLFF
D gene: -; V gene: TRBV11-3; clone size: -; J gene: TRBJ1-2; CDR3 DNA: TGTGCCAGCAGCTTAGATCTTTGGGGGGGGAAGTATGGCTACACCTTC; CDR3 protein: CASSLDLWGGKYGYTF
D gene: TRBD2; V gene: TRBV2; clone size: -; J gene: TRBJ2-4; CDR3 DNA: TGTGCCAGCAGCGCCGGACTAGCGGGAGTCAAAAACATTCAGTACTTC; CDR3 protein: CASSAGLAGVKNIQYF
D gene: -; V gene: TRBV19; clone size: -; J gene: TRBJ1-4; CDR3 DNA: TGTGCCAGTAGTAGCAGGGAACGAGGTGAAAAACTGTTTTTT; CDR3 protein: CASSSRERGEKLFF
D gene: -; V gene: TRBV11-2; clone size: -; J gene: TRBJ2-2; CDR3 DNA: TGTGCCAGCAGCTCCTCTTCCACCGGGGAGCTGTTTTTT; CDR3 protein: CASSSSSTGELFF
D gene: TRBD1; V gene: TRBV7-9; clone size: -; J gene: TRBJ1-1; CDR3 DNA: TGTGCCAGCAGCTTGGACAGGGGATCGAACGCTGAAGCTTTCTTT; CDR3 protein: CASSLDRGSNAEAFF
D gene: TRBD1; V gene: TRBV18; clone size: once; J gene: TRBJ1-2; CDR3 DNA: TGTGCCAGCTCCGCAGGGGGGACTGGCTACACCTTC; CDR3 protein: CASSAGGTGYTF
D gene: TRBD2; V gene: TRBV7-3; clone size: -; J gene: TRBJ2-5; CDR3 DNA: TGTGCCAGCAGCTTATCGAGTAGCGGGAGGTATGGAGAGACCCAGTACTTC; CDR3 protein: CASSLSSSGRYGETQYF